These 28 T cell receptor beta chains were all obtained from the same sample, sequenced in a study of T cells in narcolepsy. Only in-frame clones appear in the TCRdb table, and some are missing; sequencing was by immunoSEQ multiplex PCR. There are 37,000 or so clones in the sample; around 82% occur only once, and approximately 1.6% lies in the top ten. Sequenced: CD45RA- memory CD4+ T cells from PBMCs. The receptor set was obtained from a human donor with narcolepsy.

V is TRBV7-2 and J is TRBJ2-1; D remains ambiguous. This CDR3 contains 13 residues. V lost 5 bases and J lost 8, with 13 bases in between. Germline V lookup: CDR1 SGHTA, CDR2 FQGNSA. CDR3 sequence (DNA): TGTGCCAGCAGCATAGGACGGTGGGATGAGCAGTTCTTC. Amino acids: CASSIGRWDEQFF.

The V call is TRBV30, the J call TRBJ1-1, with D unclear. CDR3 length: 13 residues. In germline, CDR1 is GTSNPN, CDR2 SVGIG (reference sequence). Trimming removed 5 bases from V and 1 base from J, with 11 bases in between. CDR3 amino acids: CAWEVATNTEAFF. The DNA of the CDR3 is TGTGCCTGGGAAGTTGCAACGAACACTGAAGCTTTCTTT.

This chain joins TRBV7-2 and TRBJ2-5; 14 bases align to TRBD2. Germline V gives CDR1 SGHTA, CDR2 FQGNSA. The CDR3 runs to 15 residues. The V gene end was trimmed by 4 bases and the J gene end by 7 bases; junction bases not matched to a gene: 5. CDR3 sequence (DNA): TGTGCCAGCAGCTCGGGACTAGCGGGGGAGGGGACCCAGTACTTC. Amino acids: CASSSGLAGEGTQYF.

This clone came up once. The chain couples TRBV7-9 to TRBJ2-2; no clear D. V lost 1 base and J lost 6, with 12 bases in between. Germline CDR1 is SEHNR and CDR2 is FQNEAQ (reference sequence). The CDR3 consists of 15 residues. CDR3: CASSLDLLRAGELFF. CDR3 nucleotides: TGTGCCAGCAGCTTAGACCTTCTCCGCGCCGGGGAGCTGTTTTTT.

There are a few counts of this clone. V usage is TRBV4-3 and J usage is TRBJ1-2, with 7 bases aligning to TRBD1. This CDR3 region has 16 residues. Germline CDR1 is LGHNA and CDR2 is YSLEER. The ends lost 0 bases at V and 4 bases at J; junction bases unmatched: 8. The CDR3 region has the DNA TGCGCCAGCAGCCAAGATATAGGGGGCTCGGGCTATGGCTACACCTTC. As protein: CASSQDIGGSGYGYTF.

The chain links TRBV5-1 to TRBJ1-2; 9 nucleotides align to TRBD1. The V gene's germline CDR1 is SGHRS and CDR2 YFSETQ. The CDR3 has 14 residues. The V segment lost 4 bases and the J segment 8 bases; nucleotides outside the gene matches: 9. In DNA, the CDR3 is TGCGCCAGCAGCCCGGGACAGGGAGGGCGCGGCTACACCTTC. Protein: CASSPGQGGRGYTF.

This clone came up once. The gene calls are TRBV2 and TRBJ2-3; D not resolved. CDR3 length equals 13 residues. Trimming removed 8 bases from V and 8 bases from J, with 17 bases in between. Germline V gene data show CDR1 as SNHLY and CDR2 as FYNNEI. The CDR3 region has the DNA TGTGCCAGCGACGTTAGCTTTTCCGGTACGCAGTATTTT. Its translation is CASDVSFSGTQYF.

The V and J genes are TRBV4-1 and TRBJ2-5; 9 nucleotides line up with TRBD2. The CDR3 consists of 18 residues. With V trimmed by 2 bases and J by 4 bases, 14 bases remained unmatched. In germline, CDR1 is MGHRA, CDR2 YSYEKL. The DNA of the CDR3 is TGCGCCAGCAGCCAACCTAGCGGTAGCGGGGGCTCCCGAGAGACCCAGTACTTC. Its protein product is CASSQPSGSGGSRETQYF.

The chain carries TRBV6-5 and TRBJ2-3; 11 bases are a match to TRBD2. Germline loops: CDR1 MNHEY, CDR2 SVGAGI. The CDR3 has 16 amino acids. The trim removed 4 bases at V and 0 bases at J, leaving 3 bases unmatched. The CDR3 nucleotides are TGTGCCAGCAGTTCACTAGCGGGGGCCAGCACAGATACGCAGTATTTT. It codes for CASSSLAGASTDTQYF.

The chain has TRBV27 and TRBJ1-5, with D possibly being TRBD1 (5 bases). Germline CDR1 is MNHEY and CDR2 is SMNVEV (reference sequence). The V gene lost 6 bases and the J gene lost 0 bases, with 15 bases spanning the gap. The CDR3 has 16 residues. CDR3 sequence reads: CASSPGPGYSNQPQHF. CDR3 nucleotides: TGTGCCAGCAGCCCAGGTCCAGGGTATAGCAATCAGCCCCAGCATTTT.

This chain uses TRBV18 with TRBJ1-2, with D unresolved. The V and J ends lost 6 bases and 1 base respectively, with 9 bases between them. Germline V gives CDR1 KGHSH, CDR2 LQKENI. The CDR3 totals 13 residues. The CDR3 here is CASSFDDNYGYTF. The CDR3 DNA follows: TGTGCCAGCTCCTTTGACGATAACTATGGCTACACCTTC.

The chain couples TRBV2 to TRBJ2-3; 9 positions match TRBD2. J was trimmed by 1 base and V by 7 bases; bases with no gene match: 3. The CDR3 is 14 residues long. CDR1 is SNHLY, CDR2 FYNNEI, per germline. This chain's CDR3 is CASIQRGGTDTQYF. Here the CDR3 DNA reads TGTGCCAGCATACAGCGGGGGGGCACAGATACGCAGTATTTT.

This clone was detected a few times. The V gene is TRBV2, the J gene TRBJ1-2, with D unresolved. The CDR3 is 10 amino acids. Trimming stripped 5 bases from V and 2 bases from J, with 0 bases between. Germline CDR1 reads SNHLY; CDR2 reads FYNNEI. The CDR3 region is CASSNYGYTF. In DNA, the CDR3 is TGTGCCAGCAGTAACTATGGCTACACCTTC.

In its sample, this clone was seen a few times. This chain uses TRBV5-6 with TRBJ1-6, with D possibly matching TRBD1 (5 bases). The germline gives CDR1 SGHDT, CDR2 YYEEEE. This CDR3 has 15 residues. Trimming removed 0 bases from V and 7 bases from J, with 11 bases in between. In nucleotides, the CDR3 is TGTGCCAGCAGCTTGGGAGGGACTAGGAATTCACCCCTCCACTTT. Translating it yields CASSLGGTRNSPLHF.

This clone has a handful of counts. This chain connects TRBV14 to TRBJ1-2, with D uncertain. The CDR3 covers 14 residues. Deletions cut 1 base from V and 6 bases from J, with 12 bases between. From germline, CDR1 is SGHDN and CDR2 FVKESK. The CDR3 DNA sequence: TGTGCCAGCAGCCAAGGTTCCGGGTGGGATGGCTACACCTTC. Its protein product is CASSQGSGWDGYTF.

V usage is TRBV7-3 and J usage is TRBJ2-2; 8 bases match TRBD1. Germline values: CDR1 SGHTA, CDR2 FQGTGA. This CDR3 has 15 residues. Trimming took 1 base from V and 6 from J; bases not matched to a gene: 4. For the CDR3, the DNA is TGTGCCAGCAGCTTAATTCAGGGGGCGTCCGGGGAGCTGTTTTTT. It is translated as CASSLIQGASGELFF. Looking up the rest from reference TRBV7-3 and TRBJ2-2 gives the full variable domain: GAGVSQTPSNKVTEKGKYVELRCDPISGHTALYWYRQSLGQGPEFLIYFQGTGAADDSGLPNDRFFAVRPEGSVSTLKIQRTERGDSAVYLCASSLIQGASGELFFGEGSRLTVL.

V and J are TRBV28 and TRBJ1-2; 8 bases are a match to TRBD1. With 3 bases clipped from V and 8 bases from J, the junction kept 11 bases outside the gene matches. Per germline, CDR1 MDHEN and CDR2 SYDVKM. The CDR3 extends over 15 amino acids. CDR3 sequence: CASSFERQGSWGYTF. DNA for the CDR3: TGTGCCAGCAGTTTCGAGAGACAGGGGTCTTGGGGCTACACCTTC.

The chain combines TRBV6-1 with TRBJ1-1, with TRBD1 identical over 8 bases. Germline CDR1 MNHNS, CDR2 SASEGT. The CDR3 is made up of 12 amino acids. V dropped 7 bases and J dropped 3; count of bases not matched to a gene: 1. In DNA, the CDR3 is TGTGCCAGCAACAGGGGGGACACTGAAGCTTTCTTT. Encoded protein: CASNRGDTEAFF.

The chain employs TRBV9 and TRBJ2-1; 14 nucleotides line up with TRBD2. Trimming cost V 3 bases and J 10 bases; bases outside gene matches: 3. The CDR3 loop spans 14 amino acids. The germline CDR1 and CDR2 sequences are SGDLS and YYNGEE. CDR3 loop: CASSAGLAGEEQFF. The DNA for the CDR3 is TGTGCCAGCAGCGCGGGACTAGCGGGAGAGGAGCAGTTCTTC.

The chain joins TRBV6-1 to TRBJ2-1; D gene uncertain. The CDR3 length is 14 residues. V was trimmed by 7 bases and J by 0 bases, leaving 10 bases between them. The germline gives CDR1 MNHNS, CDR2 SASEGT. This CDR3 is CASTRPSSYNEQFF. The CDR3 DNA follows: TGTGCCAGCACCCGACCTAGCTCCTACAATGAGCAGTTCTTC.

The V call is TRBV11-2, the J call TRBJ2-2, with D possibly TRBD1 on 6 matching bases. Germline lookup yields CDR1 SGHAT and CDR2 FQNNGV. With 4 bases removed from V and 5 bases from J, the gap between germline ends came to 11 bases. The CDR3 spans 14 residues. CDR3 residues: CASSSRQATGELFF. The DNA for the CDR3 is TGTGCCAGCAGCTCCCGACAGGCGACCGGGGAGCTGTTTTTT. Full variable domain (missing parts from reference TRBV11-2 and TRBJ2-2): EAGVAQSPRYKIIEKRQSVAFWCNPISGHATLYWYQQILGQGPKLLIQFQNNGVVDDSQLPKDRFSAERLKGVDSTLKIQPAKLEDSAVYLCASSSRQATGELFFGEGSRLTVL.

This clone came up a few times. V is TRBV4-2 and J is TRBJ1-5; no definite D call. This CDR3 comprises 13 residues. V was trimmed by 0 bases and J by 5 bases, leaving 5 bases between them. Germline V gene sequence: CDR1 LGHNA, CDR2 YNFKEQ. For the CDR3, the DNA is TGTGCCAGCAGCCAAGATACCCATCAGCCCCAGCATTTT. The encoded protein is CASSQDTHQPQHF.

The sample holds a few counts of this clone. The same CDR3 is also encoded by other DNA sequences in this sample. CDR3 sequence: CASSLAPGNEQFF. CDR3 nucleotides: TGTGCCAGCAGCTTGGCCCCGGGGAATGAGCAGTTCTTC. The gene calls are TRBV7-3 and TRBJ2-1, with a tentative D call TRBD2 (5 bases). The CDR3 extends over 13 amino acids. V lost 3 bases and J 7 bases, leaving 10 bases between the germline ends. In germline, CDR1 is SGHTA, CDR2 FQGTGA.

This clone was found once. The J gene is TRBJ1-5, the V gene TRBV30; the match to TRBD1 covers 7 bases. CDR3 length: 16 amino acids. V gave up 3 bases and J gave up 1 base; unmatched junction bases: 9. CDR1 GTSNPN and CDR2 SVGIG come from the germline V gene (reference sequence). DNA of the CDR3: TGTGCCTGGAGCGCTGAGACAGGGAGAAGCAATCAGCCCCAGCATTTT. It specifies CAWSAETGRSNQPQHF.

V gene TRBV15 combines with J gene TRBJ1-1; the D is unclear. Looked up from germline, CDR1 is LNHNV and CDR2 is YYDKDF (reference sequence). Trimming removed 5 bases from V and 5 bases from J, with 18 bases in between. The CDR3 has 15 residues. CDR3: CATSSTGRGATEAFF. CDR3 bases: TGTGCCACCAGCTCTACCGGACGGGGTGCGACTGAAGCTTTCTTT.

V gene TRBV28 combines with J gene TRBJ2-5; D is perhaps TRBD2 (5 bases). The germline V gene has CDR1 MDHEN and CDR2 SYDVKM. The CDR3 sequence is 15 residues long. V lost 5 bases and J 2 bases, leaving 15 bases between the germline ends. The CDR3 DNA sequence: TGTGCCAGCAGTAGGAGCGGAAGAATACAAGAGACCCAGTACTTC. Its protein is CASSRSGRIQETQYF. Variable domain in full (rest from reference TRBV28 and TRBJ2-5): DVKVTQSSRYLVKRTGEKVFLECVQDMDHENMFWYRQDPGLGLRLIYFSYDVKMKEKGDIPEGYSVSREKKERFSLILESASTNQTSMYLCASSRSGRIQETQYFGPGTRLLVL.

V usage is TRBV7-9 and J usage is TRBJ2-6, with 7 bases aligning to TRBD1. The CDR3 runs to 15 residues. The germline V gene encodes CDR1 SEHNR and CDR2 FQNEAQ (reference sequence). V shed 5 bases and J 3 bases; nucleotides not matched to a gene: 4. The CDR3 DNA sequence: TGTGCCAGCAGCCTAAGGGGGCTTGGGGCCAACGTCCTGACTTTC. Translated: CASSLRGLGANVLTF.

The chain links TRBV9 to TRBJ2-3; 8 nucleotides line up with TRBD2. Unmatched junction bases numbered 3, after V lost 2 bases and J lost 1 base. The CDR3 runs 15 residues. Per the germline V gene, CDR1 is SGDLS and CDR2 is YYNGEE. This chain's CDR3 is CASSVGAGGTDTQYF. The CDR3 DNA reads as TGTGCCAGCAGCGTGGGAGCGGGGGGCACAGATACGCAGTATTTT. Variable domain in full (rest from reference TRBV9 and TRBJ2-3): DSGVTQTPKHLITATGQRVTLRCSPRSGDLSVYWYQQSLDQGLQFLIQYYNGEERAKGNILERFSAQQFPDLHSELNLSSLELGDSALYFCASSVGAGGTDTQYFGPGTRLTVL.